This TCR beta chain originates from a study of blood T cells in healthy people across ages (dated by TCRdb to between 2014 and 2017). Describing the broader study: In model experiments, roughly one uniquely barcoded TCR beta cDNA molecule per two T cells was captured by template switching. Four age groups were formed from the donors: young (average around 15 years), middle-aged (approximately 41), aged (approximately 60) and long-lived (about 75). Two additional independent replicas of 1 million unique cDNA reads from the same blood draw were analyzed for two donors (one aged 18 to 30 and one aged 80 or older). To track age-related changes in TCR beta repertoire diversity, the study relied on deep sequencing normalized with unique cDNA molecular identifiers. To avoid experimental bias, donors of different ages were distributed randomly across sequencing lanes. Broader findings and caveats from the paper: The long-lived group showed more naive CD4+ T cells, fewer expanded clones and increased TCR diversity than the aged group, suggesting age selection. Because the CMV infection status of the donors was unknown, age-related changes in expanded clonotypes may potentially have been confounded. Observed TCR beta diversity correlated strongly with the percentage of naive T cells measured by flow cytometry. Total diversity estimates from one million sequenced T cells were considered lower bounds and underestimates. Observed TCR beta diversity per million T cells fell roughly linearly with age, and a significant reduction was already apparent by age about 38. Since profiling was done on bulk unsorted PBMCs, naive and antigen-experienced compartments could not be conclusively compared.

Points on this clonotype: This receptor's antigen is unknown. Relative to the germline gene, one junction end is altered; a read error may explain this.

The donors were roughly 40 Caucasian individuals from Russia, aged roughly 6 to 100 years, who were systemically healthy. Around 10 milliliters of peripheral blood were collected from each donor into EDTA-treated Vacutainer tubes. Ficoll-Paque density-gradient centrifugation was used to isolate PBMCs, with at least 6.5 million per sample. Total RNA was extracted from PBMCs with Trizol reagent, with at least 6 micrograms obtained per sample. For every donor, an aliquot of PBMCs went through flow cytometry to measure the percentages of naive CD45RAhigh/CD27high T cells. The library was built by means of 5' RACE. These reads were obtained on an Illumina HiSeq 2500. The second PCR ran for about 6 to 12 cycles and used a J-beta primer mix along with a sample-barcoded 5' primer. A unique molecular identifier was introduced onto each TCR beta cDNA molecule by a template-switch 5' adaptor carrying 12 random nucleotides. At least 2.5 million CDR3-containing paired-end reads were obtained from each sample. First-strand cDNA synthesis was performed from all RNA using the Mint cDNA synthesis kit, with priming by a TRBC-specific oligonucleotide. After uracil-DNA glycosylase treatment, a first 18-cycle PCR used universal primers M1SS and BC2_uni_R on all cDNA. The paper's data handling went like this. Normalization of each sample was performed by random selection of 1 million high-quality reads, each carrying a distinct molecular identifier. Reads sharing molecular identifiers were discarded rather than binned into consensus sequences. MiTCR, set to a Q25 quality threshold and the strictest error-elimination algorithm, was used for CDR3 identification, clonotype clustering and error correction. A nonparametric unseen species model with Euler transformation was used to estimate a lower bound on total TCR beta diversity. TCRdb redid the processing of the public reads, applying fastp at Q25 and MiXCR, and retained in-frame beta chains. Merged by CDR3 protein, the rows form single entries marked with the most common genes and DNA. The V and J calls were not made by the authors but by TCRdb's processing. For this sample there are hundreds of thousands of distinct CDR3 sequences; around 45% appear just once. The ten largest clones add up to roughly 19% of the sample.

The TCR comes from a man between 60 and 70 years old in good health. The material sequenced was blood.

The sequenced DNA is TGTGCCGGCAGCCCGGGACTACAAAACATTCAGTACTTC. Its protein reads: CAGSPGLQNIQYF. The chain joins TRBV5-5 to TRBJ2-4; 7 bases in between match TRBD2. The CDR3 spans 13 residues, from the cysteine through the phenylalanine. Here the CDR3 DNA is all that survives: 39 bases in frame from base 1. The germline V gene (reference sequence) yields SGHKS for CDR1 and YYEKEE for CDR2.